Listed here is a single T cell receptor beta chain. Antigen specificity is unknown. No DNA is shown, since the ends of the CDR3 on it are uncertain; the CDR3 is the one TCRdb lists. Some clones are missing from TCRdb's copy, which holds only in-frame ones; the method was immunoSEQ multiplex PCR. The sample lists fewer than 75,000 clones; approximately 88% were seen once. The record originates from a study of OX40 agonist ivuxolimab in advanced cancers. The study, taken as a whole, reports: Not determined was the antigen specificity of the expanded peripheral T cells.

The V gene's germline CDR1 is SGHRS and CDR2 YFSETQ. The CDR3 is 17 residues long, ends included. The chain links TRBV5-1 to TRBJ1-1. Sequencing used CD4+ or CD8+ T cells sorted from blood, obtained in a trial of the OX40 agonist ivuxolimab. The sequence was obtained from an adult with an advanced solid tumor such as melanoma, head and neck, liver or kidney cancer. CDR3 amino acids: CASSLEFGPGMNTEAFF.